A single sample gave rise to the 9 T cell receptor beta chains below, sequenced in a study of T cells in localized non-small cell lung cancer. Assay: immunoSEQ multiplex PCR; the TCRdb copy retains only in-frame clones and omits some. Of fewer than 60,000 clones listed, over 75% are singletons. Sequenced material: peripheral blood, taken before any cancer treatment. The receptors were gathered from a female donor older than 55 with stage II squamous cell lung carcinoma.

Concerning this clone itself: The conserved phenylalanine or tryptophan is not found at the CDR3 terminus, so this likely reflects a read error. Because the CDR3's place on the DNA is in doubt, the DNA is left out and the CDR3 is given as listed by TCRdb. The rearrangement links TRBV2 to TRBJ1-2; TRBD1, the table's D call, lacks a check against the DNA. Per germline, CDR1 SNHLY and CDR2 FYNNEI. With termini counted, the CDR3 has 12 amino acids. The CDR3: CASSADREKLCG.

The chain combines TRBV2 with TRBJ2-7, with 8 bases identical to TRBD2. V shed 5 bases, J shed 6 bases, and the junction held 12 bases outside the gene matches. This CDR3 has 15 residues. Germline CDR1 SNHLY, CDR2 FYNNEI. The CDR3 DNA reads TGTGCCAGCAGTCCGATACCGGGAGGGTCGGGCGAGCAGTACTTC. Residues: CASSPIPGGSGEQYF.

The chain uses TRBV29-1 and TRBJ1-2, with 7 bases identical to TRBD1. The V gene end was trimmed by 6 bases and the J gene end by 1 base; junction bases not matched to a gene: 14. This CDR3 is 16 amino acids long. Per germline, CDR1 SQVTM and CDR2 ANQGSEA. CDR3 residues: CSVNYRGPKFNYGYTF. The CDR3 nucleotides read TGCAGCGTAAACTACAGGGGCCCGAAGTTTAACTATGGCTACACCTTC.

V is TRBV11-2 and J is TRBJ1-1; D is possibly TRBD1 (5 bases). Per germline, CDR1 SGHAT and CDR2 FQNNGV. CDR3 size: 17 residues. Trimming took 1 base from V and 3 from J, leaving 18 bases between them. The CDR3: CASSLVPTGLKDTEAFF. Here the CDR3 DNA reads TGTGCCAGCAGCTTAGTCCCAACAGGTTTAAAGGACACTGAAGCTTTCTTT.

This chain links TRBV6-4 with TRBJ2-2; maybe TRBD2 (7 bases). Trimming stripped 3 bases from V and 2 bases from J, with 10 bases between. The germline V gene encodes CDR1 MRHNA and CDR2 SNTAGT. The CDR3 is 15 amino acids. CDR3 amino acids: CASSDGGANTGELFF. CDR3 in DNA: TGTGCCAGCAGTGATGGGGGGGCCAACACCGGGGAGCTGTTTTTT.

The chain links TRBV5-1 to TRBJ2-1; TRBD1 matches 7 bases. V was pared by 0 bases and J by 4 bases, with 1 base of the junction left unmatched. Germline CDR1 SGHRS, CDR2 YFSETQ. CDR3 size: 14 residues. The CDR3 here is CASSLGQGYNEQFF. The CDR3 DNA reads as TGCGCCAGCAGCTTGGGACAGGGTTACAATGAGCAGTTCTTC.

The J gene is TRBJ2-6, the V gene TRBV9; tentatively, D is TRBD2 (6 bases). The germline CDR1 and CDR2 sequences are SGDLS and YYNGEE. The ends were cut back, 0 bases at V and 2 bases at J, with 9 bases in the middle. This CDR3 has 16 residues. The CDR3 DNA reads as TGTGCCAGCAGCGTAGTGGGGGGTGCTGGGGCCAACGTCCTGACTTTC. Translating it yields CASSVVGGAGANVLTF.

V gene TRBV29-1 combines with J gene TRBJ2-4; the D is unclear. V lost 7 bases to trimming and J lost 0 bases, with 13 bases between them. The CDR3 consists of 14 residues. The V gene's germline CDR1 is SQVTM and CDR2 ANQGSEA. For the CDR3, the DNA is TGCAGCGAAGAATTCAGACTAGCCAAAAACATTCAGTACTTC. Protein product: CSEEFRLAKNIQYF.

CDR3 loop: CASSAMTVYQPQHF. The CDR3 nucleotides are TGTGCCAGCAGTGCGATGACAGTTTATCAGCCCCAGCATTTT. The J gene is TRBJ1-5, the V gene TRBV6-1; weak D call: TRBD1 (5 bases). V was cut by 4 bases and J by 5 bases, with 12 bases left in between. CDR3 size: 14 residues. Germline V lookup: CDR1 MNHNS, CDR2 SASEGT.